This is a list of T cell receptor beta chains from one sample in a study of cytomegalovirus exposure and HLA in healthy donors. Method: immunoSEQ multiplex PCR; TCRdb's copy keeps in-frame clones and lacks some. This listing includes 35,000 to 50,000 clones. The sample comprised PBMCs. The receptor set was obtained from a woman in her twenties or thirties in good health and CMV-seropositive. The CDR3 runs from the conserved cysteine through the conserved F or W. D genes are given only for firm matches.

j_call d_call cdr3_length v_call cdr3_aa cdr3_nt
TRBJ2-1 TRBD1 16 TRBV5-1 CASRLDSGTGSNEQFF TGCGCCAGCAGGTTGGATTCCGGGACAGGCAGCAATGAGCAGTTCTTC
TRBJ1-1 NA 14 TRBV16 CASSLLPGNTEAFF TGTGCCAGCAGCCTTTTACCGGGAAACACTGAAGCTTTCTTT
TRBJ2-3 TRBD2 16 TRBV27 CASSFNRLSGADTQYF TGTGCCAGCAGTTTTAACAGATTGAGCGGGGCAGATACGCAGTATTTT
TRBJ2-3 NA 15 TRBV27 CASSSRERSTDTQYF TGTGCCAGCAGTTCGCGGGAACGGAGCACAGATACGCAGTATTTT
TRBJ2-7 TRBD1 16 TRBV5-3 CARSLYDRGPAYEQYF TGTGCCAGAAGCCTTTACGACAGGGGGCCAGCCTACGAGCAGTACTTC
TRBJ2-7 TRBD2 14 TRBV6-5 CASSRAGGITEQYF TGTGCCAGCTCCCGAGCCGGGGGGATTACCGAGCAGTACTTC
TRBJ2-5 NA 13 TRBV5-1 CASSSDSKETQYF TGCGCCAGCAGCTCCGACAGCAAAGAGACCCAGTACTTC
TRBJ1-1 NA 15 TRBV19 CASSLPDSFDTEAFF TGTGCCAGTAGTCTTCCGGACAGTTTTGACACTGAAGCTTTCTTT
TRBJ1-5 NA 14 TRBV2 CASSEVRNNQPQHF TGTGCCAGCAGTGAGGTCAGAAACAATCAGCCCCAGCATTTT
TRBJ1-2 NA 17 TRBV10-3 CAISLDSSRGNDYGYTF TGTGCCATCAGCCTGGACTCCTCTCGGGGAAACGACTATGGCTACACCTTC
TRBJ1-1 NA 12 TRBV30 CAWSSVRPGAFF TGTGCCTGGAGTTCAGTTCGTCCGGGGGCTTTCTTT
TRBJ2-7 NA 13 TRBV19 CASSIGRAGEQYF TGTGCCAGTAGTATAGGCAGGGCCGGCGAGCAGTACTTC
TRBJ2-3 NA 14 TRBV29-1 CSVALSGSTDTQYF TGCAGCGTTGCTTTGTCGGGGAGCACAGATACGCAGTATTTT
TRBJ2-1 TRBD2 14 TRBV4-2 CASSQVPGGNEQFF TGTGCCAGCAGCCAAGTACCGGGGGGGAATGAGCAGTTCTTC
TRBJ2-3 TRBD1 17 TRBV6-1 CASSDGMTGFTGDTQYF TGTGCCAGCAGTGACGGTATGACAGGGTTCACAGGGGATACGCAGTATTTT
TRBJ1-5 NA 13 TRBV19 CASSTSVAQPQHF TGTGCCAGTAGTACCTCAGTTGCTCAGCCCCAGCATTTT
TRBJ1-1 NA 14 TRBV5-1 CASSLEHWNTEAFF TGCGCCAGCAGCTTGGAACATTGGAACACTGAAGCTTTCTTT
TRBJ1-2 NA 14 TRBV7-8 CASSLGGEGRGYTF TGTGCCAGCAGCTTAGGGGGGGAGGGAAGGGGCTACACCTTC
TRBJ1-2 NA 15 TRBV27 CASSFLLDRVNGYTF TGTGCCAGCAGTTTCTTATTAGACAGAGTTAATGGCTACACCTTC
TRBJ1-3 TRBD1 20 TRBV5-1 CASSPGQDDYLSSSGNTIYF TGCGCCAGCAGCCCGGGACAGGACGACTACCTCTCGAGCTCTGGAAACACCATATATTTT
TRBJ1-4 TRBD1 17 TRBV28 CASSHGGGGRANEKLFF TGTGCCAGCAGTCACGGCGGAGGGGGCCGAGCTAATGAAAAACTGTTTTTT
TRBJ1-2 NA 12 TRBV11-2 CASSFTVGGYTF TGTGCCAGCAGCTTCACAGTCGGTGGCTACACCTTC
TRBJ2-1 NA 15 TRBV7-2 CASSKGLPRDNEQFF TGTGCCAGCAGCAAGGGACTTCCCCGAGACAATGAGCAGTTCTTC
TRBJ1-1 NA 15 TRBV7-2 CASSLELRLNTEAFF TGTGCCAGCAGCTTGGAGTTGCGCTTGAACACTGAAGCTTTCTTT
TRBJ1-2 NA 13 TRBV7-9 CASSATGNYGYTF TGTGCCAGCAGCGCAACAGGGAACTATGGCTACACCTTC
TRBJ1-1 TRBD1 15 TRBV5-1 CASSSTGTGNTEAFF TGCGCCAGCAGCTCGACCGGGACAGGGAACACTGAAGCTTTCTTT
TRBJ2-3 TRBD2 15 TRBV4-1 CASRRDYRATDTQYF TGCGCCAGCAGACGGGACTACAGAGCCACAGATACGCAGTATTTT
TRBJ2-7 TRBD1 13 TRBV7-2 CASSLGQLDEQYF TGTGCCAGCAGCCTGGGACAGTTAGACGAGCAGTACTTC
TRBJ2-2 TRBD2 20 TRBV28 CASSSTGTSGGPWNTGELFF TGTGCCAGCAGTTCTACCGGGACTAGCGGGGGGCCATGGAACACCGGGGAGCTGTTTTTT
TRBJ2-3 NA 14 TRBV27 CASSQIISTDTQYF TGTGCCAGCAGTCAAATCATTAGCACAGATACGCAGTATTTT
TRBJ2-7 TRBD1 15 TRBV2 CASWAPDRGLGEQYF TGTGCCAGTTGGGCCCCGGACAGGGGGCTTGGGGAGCAGTACTTC